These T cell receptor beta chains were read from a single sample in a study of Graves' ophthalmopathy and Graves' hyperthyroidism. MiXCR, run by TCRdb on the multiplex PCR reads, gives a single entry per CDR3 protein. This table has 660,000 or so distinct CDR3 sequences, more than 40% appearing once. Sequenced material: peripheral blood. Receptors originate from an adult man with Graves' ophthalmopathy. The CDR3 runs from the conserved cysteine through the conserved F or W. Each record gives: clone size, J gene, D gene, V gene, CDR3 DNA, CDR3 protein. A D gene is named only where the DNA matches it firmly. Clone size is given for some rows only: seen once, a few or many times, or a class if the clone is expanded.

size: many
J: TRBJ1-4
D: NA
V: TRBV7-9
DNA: TGTGCTAGCAGCTTATACCCGGGGCTTGGTACTAATGAAAAACTGTTTTTT
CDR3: CASSLYPGLGTNEKLFF

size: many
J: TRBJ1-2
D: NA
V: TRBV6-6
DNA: TGTGCCAGCAGGCGAACACGGTGGGAGGTTAACTATGGCTACACCTTC
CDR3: CASRRTRWEVNYGYTF

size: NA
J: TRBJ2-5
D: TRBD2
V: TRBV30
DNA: TGTGCCTGGAGTGGGGGACTAGCGGCTCAAGAGACCCAGTACTTC
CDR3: CAWSGGLAAQETQYF

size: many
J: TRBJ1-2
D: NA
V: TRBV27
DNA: TGTGCCAGCAGTGCGAATGCATGGTATGGCTACACCTTC
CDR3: CASSANAWYGYTF

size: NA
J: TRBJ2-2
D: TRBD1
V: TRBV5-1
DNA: TGCGCCAGCAGCCAAGGACAGGGAGGAACCGGGGAGCTGTTTTTT
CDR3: CASSQGQGGTGELFF

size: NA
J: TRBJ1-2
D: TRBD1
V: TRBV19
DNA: TGTGCCAGTAGTATAGGGGACAGCTCTGGAAACACCTTC
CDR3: CASSIGDSSGNTF

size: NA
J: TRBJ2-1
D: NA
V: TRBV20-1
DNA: TGCAGTGCTAGAGGGCTAGGGGAAGAGCAGTTCTTC
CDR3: CSARGLGEEQFF

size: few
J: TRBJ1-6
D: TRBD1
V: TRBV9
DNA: TGTGCCAGCAGCCAAGAGGTTGGACAGGGTTTGTCACCCCTCCACTTT
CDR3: CASSQEVGQGLSPLHF

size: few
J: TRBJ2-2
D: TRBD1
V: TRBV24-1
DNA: TGTGCCACCAGTGATAGCCGGACAGGGAACACCGGGGAGCTGTTTTTT
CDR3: CATSDSRTGNTGELFF

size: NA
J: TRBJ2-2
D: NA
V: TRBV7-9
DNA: TGTGCCAGCAGCCTTCAAGCGAACACCAGGGAGCTGTTTTTT
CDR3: CASSLQANTRELFF

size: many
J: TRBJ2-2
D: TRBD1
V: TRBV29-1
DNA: TGCAGCGTTCCGGGACAGAAGAACACCGGGGAGCTGTTTTTT
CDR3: CSVPGQKNTGELFF

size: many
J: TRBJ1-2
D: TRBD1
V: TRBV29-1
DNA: TGCAGCGTTGTGGTACTTAGCGGGACAGCCTATGGCTACACCTTC
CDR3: CSVVVLSGTAYGYTF

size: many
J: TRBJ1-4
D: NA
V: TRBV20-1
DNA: TGCAGTGCTAGAGCATCGGACGGAGAAACTAATGAAAAACTGTTTTTT
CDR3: CSARASDGETNEKLFF

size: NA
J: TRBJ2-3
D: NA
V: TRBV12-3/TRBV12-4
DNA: TGTGCCAGCAGTCGTGAGGCTGGGAGAACGCAGTATTTT
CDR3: CASSREAGRTQYF

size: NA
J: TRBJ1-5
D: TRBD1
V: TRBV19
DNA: TGTGCCTGGGGACCGAAAGGGACAGGGGAGCTCGGAGCGCCCCAGCATTTT
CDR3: CAWGPKGTGELGAPQHF

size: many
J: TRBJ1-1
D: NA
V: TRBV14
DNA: TGTGCCAGCAGCCAGTACATGAACACTGAAGCTTTCTTT
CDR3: CASSQYMNTEAFF

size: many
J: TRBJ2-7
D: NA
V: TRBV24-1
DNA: TGTGCCACCAGTGATCGTCCGGGTAGGGAGCGCGCCTACGAGCAGTACTTC
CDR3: CATSDRPGRERAYEQYF

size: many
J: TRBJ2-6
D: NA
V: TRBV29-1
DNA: TGCAGCGTTGAAACTAGGTCCGACGGTGGTGGCTCTGGGGCCAACGTCCTGACTTTC
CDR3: CSVETRSDGGGSGANVLTF

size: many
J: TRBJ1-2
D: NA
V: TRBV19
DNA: TGTGCCAGTAGTATAGATTGGTTATCCTTGAACTATGGCTACACCTTC
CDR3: CASSIDWLSLNYGYTF

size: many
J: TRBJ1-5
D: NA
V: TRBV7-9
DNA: TGTGCCAGCAGCCTTGGGGGGAACAATCAGCCCCAGCATTTT
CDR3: CASSLGGNNQPQHF

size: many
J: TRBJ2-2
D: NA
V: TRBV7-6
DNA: TGTGCCAGCAGCTTACCTGACAGTGCGAACACCGGGGAGCTGTTTTTT
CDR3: CASSLPDSANTGELFF

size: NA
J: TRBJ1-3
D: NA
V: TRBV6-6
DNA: TGTGCCAGCAGTTACTGGCCTGGCTCTGGAAACACCATATATTTT
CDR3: CASSYWPGSGNTIYF

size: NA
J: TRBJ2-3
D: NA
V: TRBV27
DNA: TGTGCCAGCAGTTTCCTACGGGCAGATACGCAGTATTTT
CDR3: CASSFLRADTQYF

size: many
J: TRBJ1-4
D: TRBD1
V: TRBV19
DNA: TGTGCCACCAAGCTAGCGGGACAGGCGGATGAAAAACTGTTTTTT
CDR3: CATKLAGQADEKLFF

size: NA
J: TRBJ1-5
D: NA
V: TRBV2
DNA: TGTGCCAGCAGCATGACTAGGGACATGGCCCAGCATTTT
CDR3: CASSMTRDMAQHF

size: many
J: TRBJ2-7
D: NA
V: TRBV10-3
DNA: TGTGCCATCAGTGACTTCGTCTACGAGCAGTACTTC
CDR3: CAISDFVYEQYF

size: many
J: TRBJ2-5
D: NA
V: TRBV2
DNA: TGTGCCAGCAGCTCTCCTGGGGGGCAAGAGACCCAGTACTTC
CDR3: CASSSPGGQETQYF

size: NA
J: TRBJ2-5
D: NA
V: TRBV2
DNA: TGTGCCAGCAGTGAACCTCCGGGAGAGACCCAGTACTTC
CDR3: CASSEPPGETQYF

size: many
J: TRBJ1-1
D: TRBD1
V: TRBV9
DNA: TGTGCCAGCAGCGTAGAGGGTTTCGGGACAGACAAAGCTTTCTTT
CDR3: CASSVEGFGTDKAFF

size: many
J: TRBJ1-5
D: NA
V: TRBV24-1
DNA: TGTGCCACTCCCGACGTGGGGGGGGGTGACAATCAGCCCCAGCATTTT
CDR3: CATPDVGGGDNQPQHF

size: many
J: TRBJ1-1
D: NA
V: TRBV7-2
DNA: TGTGCCAGCAGCTTAGCGGGGGGCCAAAACACTGAAGCTTTCTTT
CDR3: CASSLAGGQNTEAFF

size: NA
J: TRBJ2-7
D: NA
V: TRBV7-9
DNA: TGTGCCAGCAGTTTTGTGCCAGGGAACGGATACGAGCAGTACTTC
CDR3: CASSFVPGNGYEQYF

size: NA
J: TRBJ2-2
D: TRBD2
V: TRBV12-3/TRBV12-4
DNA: TGCGGCGGGGGTTCTAGGAACACCGGGGAGCTGTTTTTT
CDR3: CGGGSRNTGELFF

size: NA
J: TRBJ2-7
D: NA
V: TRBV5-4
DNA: TGTGCCAGCAGCCCTAACCCGGGAAGCGCCTACGAGCAGTACTTC
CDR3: CASSPNPGSAYEQYF

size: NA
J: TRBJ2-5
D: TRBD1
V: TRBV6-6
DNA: TGTGCCAGCAGTCCGGACAGGGTGAAAGAGACCCAGTACTTC
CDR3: CASSPDRVKETQYF

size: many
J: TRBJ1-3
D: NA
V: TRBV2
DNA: TGTGCCAGCAGGGACATGGGAAACACCATATATTTT
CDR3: CASRDMGNTIYF

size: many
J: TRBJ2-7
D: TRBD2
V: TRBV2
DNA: TGTGCCAGCCGCATGCTAGCGGGAGGCTACGAGCAGTACTTC
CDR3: CASRMLAGGYEQYF

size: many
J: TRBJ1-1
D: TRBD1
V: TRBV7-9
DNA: TGTGCCAGCAGCCGTCGGGACAGGGGAAGCACTGAAGCTTTCTTT
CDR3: CASSRRDRGSTEAFF

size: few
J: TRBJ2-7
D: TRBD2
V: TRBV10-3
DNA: TGTGCCAGCAGCAGAGGACTAGCGGGCTACGAGCAGTACTTC
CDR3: CASSRGLAGYEQYF

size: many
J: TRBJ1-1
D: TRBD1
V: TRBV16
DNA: TGTGCCAGCAGAGGACAGGAGATGAACACTGAAGCTTTCTTT
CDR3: CASRGQEMNTEAFF

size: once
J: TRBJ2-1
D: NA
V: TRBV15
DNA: TGTGCCACCAGCAGGGCCGTAGGTAGCTCCTATAATGAGCAGTTCTTC
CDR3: CATSRAVGSSYNEQFF

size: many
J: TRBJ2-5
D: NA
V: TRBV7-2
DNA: TGTGCCAGCAGCCCGACTATACTAGGGACCCAGTACTTC
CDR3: CASSPTILGTQYF